These 13 T cell receptor beta chains were all obtained from the same sample, sequenced in a study of OX40 agonist ivuxolimab in advanced cancers. Profiled with immunoSEQ multiplex PCR; TCRdb holds only in-frame clones, not every one. The data contain about 60,000 clones, around 83% of them seen just once; the ten biggest clones take up 0.7%. The specimen was CD4+ or CD8+ T cells sorted from blood, collected in a trial of the OX40 agonist ivuxolimab. Receptor source: an adult with an advanced solid tumor such as melanoma, head and neck, liver or kidney cancer.

The CDR3 is CSVKQGASYGYTF. CDR3 coding DNA: TGCAGCGTGAAACAGGGGGCGAGCTATGGCTACACCTTC. The chain combines TRBV29-1 with TRBJ1-2, with 9 bases that match TRBD1. The CDR3 has 13 residues. V dropped 6 bases and J dropped 4; count of bases not matched to a gene: 6. Germline loops: CDR1 SQVTM, CDR2 ANQGSEA.

This clone has a single count. This chain joins TRBV11-2 and TRBJ2-5; 11 bases fit TRBD2. After removal of 4 bases from V and 4 bases from J, the junction contained 5 bases not matched to a gene. The V gene's germline CDR1 is SGHAT and CDR2 FQNNGV. This CDR3 spans 15 amino acids. The CDR3, as DNA: TGTGCCAGCAGCTCCACACTAGCGGGAGCAGAGACCCAGTACTTC. This sequence encodes CASSSTLAGAETQYF.

V and J are TRBV28 and TRBJ1-5; D possibly corresponds to TRBD1 (6 bases). The CDR3 length is 10 residues. V was trimmed by 8 bases and J by 7 bases, leaving 6 bases between them. Germline CDR1 and CDR2: MDHEN and SYDVKM. The CDR3 spells CASGGQPQHF. The CDR3 DNA follows: TGTGCCAGCGGGGGCCAGCCCCAGCATTTT. The full variable domain, rest sourced from reference TRBV28 and TRBJ1-5, is DVKVTQSSRYLVKRTGEKVFLECVQDMDHENMFWYRQDPGLGLRLIYFSYDVKMKEKGDIPEGYSVSREKKERFSLILESASTNQTSMYLCASGGQPQHFGDGTRLSIL.

The rearrangement links TRBV6-1 to TRBJ1-3; D is perhaps TRBD1 (6 bases). V was cut by 7 bases and J by 6 bases, with 16 bases left in between. The germline gives CDR1 MNHNS, CDR2 SASEGT. The CDR3 is made up of 14 amino acids. CDR3 nucleotides: TGTGCCAGCATTCCGGGGGCAGTTGAAAACACCATATATTTT. Protein: CASIPGAVENTIYF.

The chain is built from TRBV20-1 and TRBJ1-4; D remains unclear. V was clipped by 2 bases and J by 7 bases, with 5 bases between them. The germline CDR1 and CDR2 sequences are DFQATT and SNEGSKA (reference sequence). This CDR3 is 11 amino acids long. As DNA, the CDR3 is TGCAGTGCTAGACTCGGTGAAAAACTGTTTTTT. Its protein is CSARLGEKLFF.

The rearrangement uses TRBV7-7 and TRBJ1-5, with TRBD1 matching 9 bases. V dropped 5 bases and J dropped 7; count of bases not matched to a gene: 12. The CDR3 totals 16 residues. Per germline, CDR1 SSHAT and CDR2 FNYEAQ (reference sequence). CDR3 nucleotides: TGTGCCAGCAGCCTCCACAGGGGGCGTCGAAAACAGCCCCAGCATTTT. This translates into CASSLHRGRRKQPQHF.

This chain links TRBV11-3 with TRBJ2-5, with 11 positions matching TRBD2. CDR3 length: 17 amino acids. V shed 1 base and J 5 bases; nucleotides not matched to a gene: 9. Germline lookup yields CDR1 SGHNT and CDR2 YENEEA. The CDR3 protein is CASSLAVTSGDPETQYF. The DNA of the CDR3 is TGTGCCAGCAGCTTAGCTGTGACTAGCGGGGACCCGGAGACCCAGTACTTC.

CDR3 nucleotides: TGCGCCAGCAGCCATACGACAGGGGTCGGGGCAGATACGCAGTATTTT. As protein: CASSHTTGVGADTQYF. The V call is TRBV4-1, the J call TRBJ2-3; 8 bases line up with TRBD1. This CDR3 has 16 amino acids. CDR1 is MGHRA, CDR2 YSYEKL, per germline. J was trimmed by 4 bases and V by 3 bases; bases with no gene match: 9.

This rearrangement joins TRBV6-6 to TRBJ2-5; possibly TRBD2 for D (6 bases). Trimming removed 11 bases from V and 0 bases from J, with 13 bases in between. This CDR3 contains 13 residues. Per the germline V gene, CDR1 is MNHNY and CDR2 is SVGAGI (reference sequence). CDR3 sequence: CAGGWGNQETQYF. CDR3 DNA: TGTGCCGGGGGGTGGGGAAACCAAGAGACCCAGTACTTC.

This rearrangement joins TRBV7-6 to TRBJ2-3; 14 bases agree with TRBD2. Trimming cost V 5 bases and J 0 bases; bases outside gene matches: 10. CDR1 and CDR2 from the germline V gene are SGHVS and FNYEAQ. The CDR3 loop spans 19 amino acids. CDR3 in DNA: TGTGCCAGCAGCCCGTTGTCCGGGACTAGCGGGAGTAGCACAGATACGCAGTATTTT. Protein: CASSPLSGTSGSSTDTQYF.

The chain is built from TRBV7-6 and TRBJ2-1; 10 positions match TRBD2. Germline CDR1 reads SGHVS; CDR2 reads FNYEAQ. The trim removed 5 bases at V and 8 bases at J, leaving 9 bases unmatched. The length of the CDR3 is 15 residues. The CDR3 nucleotides are TGTGCCAGCAGCCCTAGCGGGGGAGTATACGATGAGCAGTTCTTC. Encoded protein: CASSPSGGVYDEQFF.

The chain has TRBV30 and TRBJ1-3; no clear D gene. CDR3 size: 11 residues. Trimming cost V 1 base and J 4 bases, with 2 bases left between them. Per germline, CDR1 GTSNPN and CDR2 SVGIG (reference sequence). The CDR3 DNA is TGTGCCTGGAGTGCGGGAAACACCATATATTTT. It translates to CAWSAGNTIYF.

The V gene is TRBV5-1, the J gene TRBJ1-2; D is unresolved. CDR1 and CDR2 (germline): SGHRS, YFSETQ. Trimming left V 0 bases short and J 5 bases short, with 11 bases between. The CDR3 loop spans 14 amino acids. In nucleotides, the CDR3 is TGCGCCAGCAGCTTGGAGAACGCCAGATATGGCTACACCTTC. Protein sequence: CASSLENARYGYTF. Using reference TRBV5-1 and TRBJ1-2 for the parts outside the CDR3, the full variable domain is KAGVTQTPRYLIKTRGQQVTLSCSPISGHRSVSWYQQTPGQGLQFLFEYFSETQRNKGNFPGRFSGRQFSNSRSEMNVSTLELGDSALYLCASSLENARYGYTFGSGTRLTVV.